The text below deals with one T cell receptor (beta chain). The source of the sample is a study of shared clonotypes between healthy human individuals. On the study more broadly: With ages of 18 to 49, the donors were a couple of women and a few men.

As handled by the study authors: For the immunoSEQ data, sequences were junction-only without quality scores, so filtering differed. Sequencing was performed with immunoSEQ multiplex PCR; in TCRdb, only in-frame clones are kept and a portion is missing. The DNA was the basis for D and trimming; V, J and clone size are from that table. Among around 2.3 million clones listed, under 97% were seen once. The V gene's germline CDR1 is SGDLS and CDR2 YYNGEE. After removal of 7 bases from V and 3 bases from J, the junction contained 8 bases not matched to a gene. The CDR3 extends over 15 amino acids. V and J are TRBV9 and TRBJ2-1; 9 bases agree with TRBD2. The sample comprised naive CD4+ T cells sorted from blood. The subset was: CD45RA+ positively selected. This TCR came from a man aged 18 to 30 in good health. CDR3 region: CASGTGTSNYNEQFF. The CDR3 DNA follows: TGTGCCAGCGGGACCGGGACTAGCAACTACAATGAGCAGTTCTTC.